The next 11 T cell receptor beta chains were all read from a single sample in a study of T cells in localized non-small cell lung cancer. Clones were read by immunoSEQ multiplex PCR, and TCRdb kept only the in-frame ones, dropping some. The table has over 65,000 clones, roughly 80% seen once. This sample comprised peripheral blood, obtained before any cancer treatment. The receptors come from a female donor older than 55 with stage I lung adenocarcinoma.

The rearrangement links TRBV5-5 to TRBJ1-3; no clear D. Per the germline V gene, CDR1 is SGHKS and CDR2 is YYEKEE (reference sequence). There are 14 residues in the CDR3. The germline V and J ends were trimmed by 3 bases and 4 bases, with 11 bases remaining between them. CDR3 protein: CASSYGPPGNTIYF. CDR3 nucleotides: TGTGCCAGCAGCTATGGACCGCCCGGAAACACCATATATTTT.

The genes are TRBV11-1 and TRBJ2-7; 8 bases line up with TRBD1. Germline CDR1 is SGHAT and CDR2 is FQDESV (reference sequence). The V and J ends lost 3 bases and 4 bases, in that order; junction bases with no gene match: 5. The CDR3 totals 14 residues. CDR3 DNA sequence: TGTGCCAGCAGCTTCGACAGGGGTGGATACGAGCAGTACTTC. Encoded protein: CASSFDRGGYEQYF.

V usage is TRBV6-1 and J usage is TRBJ2-7; weak D call: TRBD2 (6 bases). V dropped 8 bases and J dropped 0 bases, with 14 bases sitting between them. CDR1 is MNHNS, CDR2 SASEGT, per germline. The CDR3 is 14 residues long. The CDR3, as DNA: TGTGCCAGCGCTGGGGGGATTAACTCCTACGAGCAGTACTTC. This gives the protein CASAGGINSYEQYF.

This chain links TRBV2 with TRBJ2-7, with D possibly matching TRBD1 (6 bases). V lost 9 bases, J lost 3 bases, and 18 bases lay in between. Germline CDR1 SNHLY, CDR2 FYNNEI. The CDR3 extends over 14 amino acids. The DNA of the CDR3 is TGTGCCAGTAAAAAGGACAGCGGAGGCTACGAGCAGTACTTC. It yields the protein CASKKDSGGYEQYF.

The rearrangement links TRBV5-1 to TRBJ2-5, with 8 bases fitting TRBD2. Germline V gives CDR1 SGHRS, CDR2 YFSETQ. This CDR3 has 16 residues. Losses at the gene ends were 2 bases for V and 1 base for J; bases not matched to a gene: 7. In DNA form, the CDR3 reads TGCGCCAGCAGCTTACTAGCGGATTTTCGCCAAGAGACCCAGTACTTC. This encodes CASSLLADFRQETQYF.

The rearrangement links TRBV7-9 to TRBJ2-3; 11 bases line up with TRBD2. This CDR3 region has 17 residues. Trimming removed 6 bases from V and 0 bases from J; junction bases left unmatched: 8. The germline CDR1 and CDR2 sequences are SEHNR and FQNEAQ (reference sequence). The CDR3 here is CASRPGLAEESTDTQYF. CDR3 nucleotide sequence: TGTGCCAGCAGGCCGGGACTAGCGGAAGAAAGCACAGATACGCAGTATTTT.

The chain combines TRBV5-1 with TRBJ2-3; TRBD2 matches 9 bases. With 4 bases clipped from V and 1 base from J, the junction kept 7 bases outside the gene matches. The CDR3 is made up of 16 amino acids. CDR1 is SGHRS and CDR2 is YFSETQ in the germline V gene. This chain's CDR3 is CASSNTKRGGTDTQYF. In nucleotides, the CDR3 is TGCGCCAGCAGCAATACGAAGCGGGGGGGCACAGATACGCAGTATTTT.

The chain is built from TRBV4-3 and TRBJ2-2, with 10 nucleotides matching TRBD2. CDR3 length: 14 residues. Losses at the gene ends were 3 bases for V and 5 bases for J; bases not matched to a gene: 0. Germline CDR1 and CDR2: LGHNA and YSLEER. The CDR3 bases are TGCGCCAGCAGCCAGACTAGCGGGACCGGGGAGCTGTTTTTT. Protein sequence: CASSQTSGTGELFF.

The V and J genes are TRBV6-4 and TRBJ2-2, with 10 nucleotides matching TRBD2. Germline CDR1 and CDR2: MRHNA and SNTAGT. Losses at the gene ends were 5 bases for V and 4 bases for J; bases not matched to a gene: 1. CDR3 size: 14 residues. Here the CDR3 DNA reads TGTGCCAGCAGTAGCGGGGGGGCCACCGGGGAGCTGTTTTTT. This translates into CASSSGGATGELFF.

The chain combines TRBV19 with TRBJ1-4; unclear D gene. V lost 5 bases to trimming and J lost 8 bases, with 15 bases between them. Per the germline V gene, CDR1 is LNHDA and CDR2 is SQIVND (reference sequence). The CDR3 has 14 residues. CDR3 loop: CASSFLGREEKLFF. In DNA form, the CDR3 reads TGTGCCAGTAGTTTTCTCGGGCGCGAAGAAAAACTGTTTTTT.

This clone was detected only a few times. CDR3 DNA: TGCGCCAGCAGCTACCGTAGGGGGGTCGACTATGGCTACACCTTC. Encoded protein: CASSYRRGVDYGYTF. The chain joins TRBV4-1 to TRBJ1-2; a possible D gene is TRBD1 (6 bases). V was pared by 5 bases and J by 3 bases, with 16 bases between. The CDR3 extends over 15 amino acids. Germline CDR1 MGHRA, CDR2 YSYEKL.